This passage covers 18 T cell receptor beta chains from one sample sequenced in a study of blood T cell repertoires in COVID-19. The method was immunoSEQ multiplex PCR; TCRdb's version includes in-frame clones alone and lacks a portion of them. The table records about 260,000 clones, approximately 87% of them present only once. The sample was peripheral blood. These TCRs come from a man between 60 and 75 years old who had recovered from COVID-19.

V gene TRBV21-1 combines with J gene TRBJ2-3; TRBD2, the D gene given by the table, was not confirmed from the DNA. TRBV21-1 is shown as a pseudogene. This CDR3 contains 19 residues. CDR3 loop: CASIHGLAGGRSRADTQYF. For the CDR3, the DNA is TGTGCCAGCATCCACGGACTAGCGGGAGGCCGTAGTAGGGCAGATACGCAGTATTTT.

The J gene is TRBJ2-7, the V gene TRBV28; 10 bases align to TRBD1. There are 15 residues in the CDR3. Germline CDR1 MDHEN, CDR2 SYDVKM. The trim removed 7 bases at V and 5 bases at J, leaving 11 bases unmatched. CDR3 sequence (DNA): TGTGCCAGCACCCCCGGGGGGACAGGGGCCCACGAGCAGTACTTC. Translated: CASTPGGTGAHEQYF. The whole variable domain, filled in from reference TRBV28 and TRBJ2-7, reads DVKVTQSSRYLVKRTGEKVFLECVQDMDHENMFWYRQDPGLGLRLIYFSYDVKMKEKGDIPEGYSVSREKKERFSLILESASTNQTSMYLCASTPGGTGAHEQYFGPGTRLTVT.

The chain employs TRBV28 and TRBJ1-2; 10 bases map to TRBD1. V trimming: 3 bases; J trimming: 7 bases; junction bases outside the gene matches: 5. The CDR3 spans 14 residues. The germline V gene encodes CDR1 MDHEN and CDR2 SYDVKM. The CDR3 nucleotides are TGTGCCAGCAGTTTGGTGACAGGGGGCCGTGGCTACACCTTC. It encodes CASSLVTGGRGYTF.

V is TRBV18 and J is TRBJ2-1; TRBD2 aligns across 8 bases. The CDR3 is made up of 14 amino acids. V dropped 3 bases and J dropped 9; count of bases not matched to a gene: 7. CDR1 is KGHSH and CDR2 is LQKENI in the germline V gene. CDR3 region: CASSPAAGAGEQFF. The CDR3 coding sequence is TGTGCCAGCTCACCGGCAGCGGGAGCTGGTGAGCAGTTCTTC. Supplemented by reference TRBV18 and TRBJ2-1, the full variable domain reads NAGVMQNPRHLVRRRGQEARLRCSPMKGHSHVYWYRQLPEEGLKFMVYLQKENIIDESGMPKERFSAEFPKEGPSILRIQQVVRGDSAAYFCASSPAAGAGEQFFGPGTRLTVL.

The sample holds a few counts of this clone. The V call is TRBV19, the J call TRBJ2-1, with 12 bases aligning to TRBD2. The V and J ends lost 5 bases and 6 bases, in that order; junction bases with no gene match: 8. CDR1 LNHDA and CDR2 SQIVND come from the germline V gene (reference sequence). The CDR3 is 16 residues long. The CDR3: CASSLQLAGGRNEQFF. In nucleotides, the CDR3 is TGTGCCAGTAGTCTTCAGCTAGCGGGAGGGCGCAATGAGCAGTTCTTC.

CDR3 region: CASIHSSSNEQFF. CDR3 bases: TGTGCCAGCATCCATTCTAGCAGCAATGAGCAGTTCTTC. The chain joins TRBV6-6 to TRBJ2-1; D is possibly TRBD2 (5 bases). Germline-derived CDR1 and CDR2 are MNHNY and SVGAGI (reference sequence). V shed 7 bases and J shed 6 bases, with 13 bases lying between them. This CDR3 spans 13 amino acids.

The chain couples TRBV18 to TRBJ2-7; 8 positions match TRBD2. Germline loops: CDR1 KGHSH, CDR2 LQKENI. After removal of 2 bases from V and 2 bases from J, the junction contained 5 bases not matched to a gene. The CDR3 extends over 15 amino acids. For the CDR3, the DNA is TGTGCCAGCTCACCATCGAGCGGGAGTACCTACGAGCAGTACTTC. Amino acids: CASSPSSGSTYEQYF. The entire variable domain, with the rest obtained from reference TRBV18 and TRBJ2-7, is as follows: NAGVMQNPRHLVRRRGQEARLRCSPMKGHSHVYWYRQLPEEGLKFMVYLQKENIIDESGMPKERFSAEFPKEGPSILRIQQVVRGDSAAYFCASSPSSGSTYEQYFGPGTRLTVT.

This chain uses TRBV6-5 with TRBJ1-2, with D hard to call. From germline, CDR1 is MNHEY and CDR2 SVGAGI. V lost 2 bases and J 4 bases, leaving 11 bases between the germline ends. This CDR3 is built from 14 residues. In DNA, the CDR3 is TGTGCCAGCAGTTACATACCAGTCCGCTATGGCTACACCTTC. It translates to CASSYIPVRYGYTF.

This clone was observed a single time. The genes are TRBV2 and TRBJ2-1, with 8 nucleotides matching TRBD1. V lost 1 base and J lost 8; bases outside the gene matches: 7. CDR3 length: 15 residues. Germline V gene data show CDR1 as SNHLY and CDR2 as FYNNEI. The CDR3 region is CASSEEDRASHEQFF. The CDR3 region has the DNA TGTGCCAGCAGTGAAGAGGACAGGGCGTCACATGAGCAGTTCTTC.

The chain is built from TRBV19 and TRBJ2-2, with 7 bases fitting TRBD1. The germline V gene has CDR1 LNHDA and CDR2 SQIVND (reference sequence). V lost 5 bases and J lost 4; bases outside the gene matches: 13. CDR3 length equals 17 residues. CDR3 coding DNA: TGTGCCAGTAGTGCGTCCGAGGGGGCGCTACCCACCGGGGAGCTGTTTTTT. Its protein product is CASSASEGALPTGELFF.

V and J are TRBV7-2 and TRBJ2-4, with D possibly being TRBD1 (6 bases). Trimming took 1 base from V and 1 from J, leaving 14 bases between them. The CDR3 loop spans 17 amino acids. The V gene's germline CDR1 is SGHTA and CDR2 FQGNSA. CDR3 residues: CASSLGGRGGAKNIQYF. For the CDR3, the DNA is TGTGCCAGCAGCTTAGGGGGGCGCGGTGGGGCCAAAAACATTCAGTACTTC.

As DNA, the CDR3 is TGTGCCAGCAAACCGGGACAGGGGGCGTACACTGAAGCTTTCTTT. Translated, it gives CASKPGQGAYTEAFF. The chain is built from TRBV28 and TRBJ1-1, with TRBD1 matching over 12 bases. J lost 3 bases, V lost 7 bases, and 6 bases had no gene match. The germline gives CDR1 MDHEN, CDR2 SYDVKM. The CDR3 loop spans 15 amino acids. Drawing the rest from reference TRBV28 and TRBJ1-1, the complete variable domain is DVKVTQSSRYLVKRTGEKVFLECVQDMDHENMFWYRQDPGLGLRLIYFSYDVKMKEKGDIPEGYSVSREKKERFSLILESASTNQTSMYLCASKPGQGAYTEAFFGQGTRLTVV.

The chain couples TRBV30 to TRBJ2-2; TRBD2 agrees at 7 bases. Trimming took 4 bases from V and 2 from J; bases not matched to a gene: 1. Germline V gene lookup returns CDR1 GTSNPN and CDR2 SVGIG (reference sequence). There are 13 residues in the CDR3. The CDR3 bases are TGTGCCTGGACGGGACTAAACACCGGGGAGCTGTTTTTT. Protein product: CAWTGLNTGELFF.

The CDR3 here is CASSRTGDYGYTF. CDR3 nucleotide sequence: TGTGCCAGCAGCCGCACAGGGGACTATGGCTACACCTTC. The gene calls are TRBV28 and TRBJ1-2; 7 nucleotides line up with TRBD1. The CDR3 runs to 13 residues. In germline, CDR1 is MDHEN, CDR2 SYDVKM. Unmatched junction bases numbered 4, after V lost 6 bases and J lost 3 bases.

The rearrangement links TRBV6-5 to TRBJ2-5; 14 bases line up with TRBD2. The CDR3 is made up of 15 amino acids. Trimming took 7 bases from V and 3 from J; bases not matched to a gene: 4. Per the germline V gene, CDR1 is MNHEY and CDR2 is SVGAGI. The CDR3 sequence is CASTLTSGREETQYF. The CDR3 DNA reads as TGTGCCAGCACCCTGACTAGCGGGAGGGAAGAGACCCAGTACTTC.

The chain carries TRBV19 and TRBJ2-5; 7 bases map to TRBD1. This CDR3 region has 15 residues. V was clipped by 3 bases and J by 3 bases; unmatched bases: 7. Germline CDR1 LNHDA, CDR2 SQIVND (reference sequence). CDR3 protein: CASSIATGAKETQYF. CDR3 in DNA: TGTGCCAGTAGTATCGCCACAGGGGCCAAAGAGACCCAGTACTTC.

The chain employs TRBV25-1 and TRBJ1-1; D gene uncertain. The germline CDR1 and CDR2 sequences are MGHDK and SYGVNS. The CDR3 sequence is 14 residues long. The V end was cut by 7 bases, the J end by 4 bases, with 16 bases between. This chain's CDR3 is CASTPSGRITEAFF. CDR3 nucleotide sequence: TGTGCCAGCACCCCCAGTGGGCGAATCACTGAAGCTTTCTTT.

The rearrangement joins TRBV5-6 to TRBJ2-7; 8 bases are a match to TRBD2. The CDR3 is made up of 13 amino acids. Germline V gene sequence: CDR1 SGHDT, CDR2 YYEEEE. Trimming at V came to 4 bases and at J to 1 base, leaving 1 base not matched to a gene. CDR3: CASSTGGSYEQYF. Written as DNA, the CDR3 is TGTGCCAGCAGCACGGGAGGGTCCTACGAGCAGTACTTC.